The rows below give T cell receptor beta chains drawn from one sample of a study of siplizumab effects on memory and regulatory T cells. This table comes from immunoSEQ multiplex PCR, and its TCRdb copy is limited to in-frame clones, with some not included. The sample records some 87,000 clones, around 90% being singletons. The sequencing sample was made of CD4+ T cells sorted from blood. These receptors all come from a human donor in good health. Both conserved end residues are trimmed from each CDR3.

j_call v_call cdr3_aa
TRBJ2-1 TRBV18 ASSPATSGRGEQF
TRBJ2-3 TRBV9 ASSPGTFSDTQY
TRBJ1-2 TRBV7-9 ASSLDWGGTQEAEDGYT
TRBJ2-7 TRBV10-3 AITDRIGNEQY
TRBJ2-5 TRBV9 ASSVASGGETQY
TRBJ2-3 TRBV15 ATSRDRLDTDTQY
TRBJ2-3 TRBV5-4 ASSLIGGGAGVTDTQY
TRBJ2-2 TRBV7-9 ASSDRVANTGELF
TRBJ2-3 TRBV4-3 ASSQMGGHTGDTQY
TRBJ1-1 TRBV27 ASSTHQMNTEAF
TRBJ2-7 TRBV6-1 AGGRDSYEQY
TRBJ2-7 TRBV11-1 ASSPARGRYEQY
TRBJ1-1 TRBV5-1 ASSLAGQGTTEAF
TRBJ2-6 TRBV20-1 SALGANVLT
TRBJ2-5 TRBV7-2 ASSLDRVAGAGTQY
TRBJ1-3 TRBV9 ASSPRTDGGNTIY
TRBJ2-4 TRBV16 ASSQFSMLAKNIQY
TRBJ2-7 TRBV7-2 ASSLGTGEIYEQY
TRBJ1-2 TRBV28 ASSLRANYGYT
TRBJ1-1 TRBV18 ASSPPGRGAEAF
TRBJ2-1 TRBV7-9 ASSFRTSGYNEQF
TRBJ2-3 TRBV19 ASSKFIEGLDTQY
TRBJ1-2 TRBV6-5 ASGGGNYGYT
TRBJ2-1 TRBV6-5 ASSRTREYNEQF
TRBJ1-1 TRBV7-3 ASSPSVVDTEAF
TRBJ2-7 TRBV5-1 ASSLGRGQGEQY
TRBJ1-3 TRBV4-1 ASSQDLRTGNTIY
TRBJ2-3 TRBV11-3 ASSPQAGTTDTQY
TRBJ1-1 TRBV5-4 ASRGGGLNTEAF
TRBJ1-4 TRBV11-3 ASSQQGAYEKLF
TRBJ2-7 TRBV6-5 ASSPGDYLAYEQY
TRBJ2-7 TRBV11-2 ASSEAIGSYEQY
TRBJ2-1 TRBV5-1 ASSPLGTGSRKEQF
TRBJ1-4 TRBV5-1 ASSLNYVEKLF
TRBJ2-3 TRBV6-5 ASGYSTDTQY
TRBJ2-1 TRBV30 AWIPRTGGLNEQF
TRBJ2-3 TRBV28 ASNPLSIIAGGPIDTQY
TRBJ1-4 TRBV15 ATSIKDGQNEKLF
TRBJ1-1 TRBV5-4 ASSLQGARTEAF
TRBJ1-5 TRBV25-1 ASSVYRENNQPQH
TRBJ2-1 TRBV6-4 ASSVELAGYNEQF
TRBJ2-2 TRBV5-1 ASSLRGNTGELF
TRBJ2-3 TRBV5-1 ASSLFLAGGRTDTQY
TRBJ1-6 TRBV9 ASSVGGENSPLH
TRBJ1-5 TRBV11-3 ASSPEPNQPQH
TRBJ2-7 TRBV30 AWSRTKYEQY
TRBJ1-5 TRBV25-1 ASSGRGNQPQH
TRBJ1-1 TRBV18 ASSFLQGTNTEAF
TRBJ2-7 TRBV19 ASSIGMGRQGAYEQY
TRBJ2-7 TRBV20-1 SAGTYEQY